These T cell receptor beta chains were read from a single sample in a study of T cells in Graves' hyperthyroidism and ophthalmopathy. TCRdb reprocessed the multiplex PCR reads with MiXCR, giving one entry per CDR3 protein. The table lists about 590,000 distinct CDR3 sequences, roughly 14% of them singletons. The sample comprised blood. The receptors were gathered from a woman aged 30 to 39 with Graves' hyperthyroidism. CDR3s include the opening cysteine and the closing phenylalanine or tryptophan. A D gene is named only where the DNA matches it firmly. Clone size is not always given. Where it is, it says once, few, many or a class for expanded clones.

clone_size	v_call	d_call	j_call	cdr3_nt	cdr3_aa
NA	TRBV10-3	TRBD1	TRBJ2-1	TGTGCCACTGATTTCCGGGACAGGGCTGCTTCTGAGCAGTTCTTC	CATDFRDRAASEQFF
NA	TRBV9	NA	TRBJ2-2	TGTGCCAGCAGCGGAAGGACCCCCACCGGGGAGCTGTTTTTT	CASSGRTPTGELFF
once	TRBV2	TRBD1	TRBJ2-5	TGTGCCATCAGTCCCTTTGACAGGGGTGGAGAGACCCAGTACTTC	CAISPFDRGGETQYF
many	TRBV7-8	NA	TRBJ1-1	TGTGCCAGCAGCAAACGCCCGGGTTTTGAAGCTTTCTTT	CASSKRPGFEAFF
NA	TRBV7-3	NA	TRBJ2-6	TGTGCCAGCAGCTTAACGATCTCTGGGGCCAACGTCCTGACTTTC	CASSLTISGANVLTF
many	TRBV29-1	NA	TRBJ2-3	TGCAGCGTTGATGGTACCGAGAGCACAGATACGCAGTATTTT	CSVDGTESTDTQYF
many	TRBV20-1	NA	TRBJ2-2	TGCAGTGCTAGAGATGGGAAGGGGAACTCCGGGGAGCTGTTTTTT	CSARDGKGNSGELFF
NA	TRBV20-1	TRBD2	TRBJ2-1	TGCAGTGCTAGGGTGGCTAGCGGTGCCTACAATGAGCAGTTCTTC	CSARVASGAYNEQFF
few	TRBV19	TRBD2	TRBJ2-1	TGTGCCAGTCGTAGCGGGCCTAGCTCCTACAATGAGCAGTTCTTC	CASRSGPSSYNEQFF
NA	TRBV6-1	NA	TRBJ2-5	TGTGCCAGCGCCCGTCGGGTCTCCCAAGAGACCCAGTACTTC	CASARRVSQETQYF
NA	TRBV6-5	NA	TRBJ1-1	TGTGCCAGCAGTTACGTGCCAGGGGTCTCGGACACTGAAGCTTTCTTT	CASSYVPGVSDTEAFF
many	TRBV5-5	NA	TRBJ1-2	TGTGCCAGCAGCCCGGACAGTTTTTATGGCTACACCTTC	CASSPDSFYGYTF
many	TRBV12-3/TRBV12-4	TRBD2	TRBJ2-1	TGTGCCAGCGGACAGCGGGAGGGCCCCAATGAGCAGTTCTTC	CASGQREGPNEQFF
NA	TRBV7-3	TRBD2	TRBJ2-1	TGTGCCAGCAGCTTAGCGGCGGGAGCGGGCAATGAGCAGTTCTTC	CASSLAAGAGNEQFF
many	TRBV6-1	TRBD1	TRBJ2-7	TGTGCCAGCAGTTACACAGGGGGGACCTACGAGCAGTACTTC	CASSYTGGTYEQYF
once	TRBV11-1	NA	TRBJ1-1	TGCGCCAGCAGCTTGGCCTTGGGTCCTAACACTGAAGCTTTCTTT	CASSLALGPNTEAFF
NA	TRBV30	NA	TRBJ1-1	TGTGCCTGGAGTGTGCAGGGCTGGGGCACTGAAGCTTTCTTT	CAWSVQGWGTEAFF
few	TRBV29-1	NA	TRBJ2-1	TGCAGCCTAGCGGGGGGGGGACAGGGGGCCGGTGAGCAGTTCTTC	CSLAGGGQGAGEQFF
NA	TRBV9	NA	TRBJ2-7	TGTGCCAGCAGCGTAGAGACAGTTAGCTCCTACGAGCAGTACTTC	CASSVETVSSYEQYF
NA	TRBV11-2	NA	TRBJ2-1	TGTGCCAGCAGCGCCCACCGGGACACGGAGTTCTTC	CASSAHRDTEFF
many	TRBV5-1	TRBD2	TRBJ2-7	TGCGCCAGCAGCATCACGGGACTAGCGAGCTACGAGCAGTACTTC	CASSITGLASYEQYF
many	TRBV7-2	NA	TRBJ1-3	TGTGCCAGCAGCTTGCAAACAGGGCCATCCTCTGGAAACACCATATATTTT	CASSLQTGPSSGNTIYF
many	TRBV5-1	NA	TRBJ2-2	TGCGCCAGCAGCGGATCAGTCAGGTCCCCTAACACCGGGGAGCTGTTTTTT	CASSGSVRSPNTGELFF
many	TRBV12-3/TRBV12-4	TRBD2	TRBJ2-7	TGTGCCAGCACTACCCGACTAGCGGGAGGGTACGAGCAGTACTTC	CASTTRLAGGYEQYF
NA	TRBV14	TRBD2	TRBJ2-1	TGTGCCAGCAGCCAAGATTATTCGGGAGGGAGATATGGAGAGCAGTTCTTC	CASSQDYSGGRYGEQFF
NA	TRBV20-1	NA	TRBJ1-5	TGCAGTGCTAGAGATCTGGTGGCGGGTAGTCAGCCCCAGCATTTT	CSARDLVAGSQPQHF
few	TRBV7-6	TRBD2	TRBJ2-1	TGTGCCAGCAGCCCTAGCGGGAGCCCCCCGAATGAGCAGTTCTTC	CASSPSGSPPNEQFF
many	TRBV28	NA	TRBJ1-5	TGTGCCAGCATACAGAGATATAGCAATCAGCCCCAGCATTTT	CASIQRYSNQPQHF
many	TRBV20-1	TRBD2	TRBJ2-1	TGCAGTGCTAGTATACAGGGTAAGACTAGCGGAGGATTCTACAATGAGCAGTTCTTC	CSASIQGKTSGGFYNEQFF
many	TRBV10-3	TRBD2	TRBJ2-1	TGTGCCATCCAGCCGGGACTAGCGGGAAATGAGCAGTTCTTC	CAIQPGLAGNEQFF
many	TRBV11-2	NA	TRBJ2-1	TGTGCCAGCAGCCTCCGCCCCGATGAGCAGTTCTTC	CASSLRPDEQFF
many	TRBV9	TRBD2	TRBJ2-7	TGTGCCAGCAGCCCTTATCGGGAGGCCCCTTACGAGCAGTACTTC	CASSPYREAPYEQYF
NA	TRBV28	NA	TRBJ1-1	TGTGCCAGCAGTTTAGGCCCCTCCATGACAGGCGCTGCTTTCTTT	CASSLGPSMTGAAFF
many	TRBV7-2	TRBD2	TRBJ2-3	TGTGCCAGCAGTCCCGGACTAGCGAGAAATACGCAGTATTTT	CASSPGLARNTQYF
NA	TRBV29-1	NA	TRBJ1-5	TGCAGCGTAGGGGGGGCGGAGAATCAGCCCCAGCATTTT	CSVGGAENQPQHF
many	TRBV20-1	NA	TRBJ1-1	TGCAGTGCTAGAGTGTCAGGTATGAACACTGAAGCTTTCTTT	CSARVSGMNTEAFF
few	TRBV14	TRBD2	TRBJ2-3	TGTGCCAGCAGCCTTGGACTAGCGGGCCTCACAGATACGCAGTATTTT	CASSLGLAGLTDTQYF